This T cell receptor (beta chain) was captured in a study of CD8+ T cells in alopecia areata. Study-wide points: With one nonresponder, baseline CD8+ expansion's link to response remains uncertain.

In regard to this clone: Its antigen is unidentified.

The authors extracted RNA and reverse transcribed it into cDNA as the sequencing template. The table came from immunoSEQ multiplex PCR; TCRdb's copy has only in-frame clones and leaves some out. Altogether around 100,000 clones are present, about nine tenths being singletons, with the ten largest covering 11%. Treatment specified: oral pan-JAK inhibitor, 5-10 mg twice daily. This clonotype originated in a human donor with alopecia areata. This sample comprised CD8+ T cells sorted from blood, obtained between weeks 30 and 35, from a patient treated with tofacitinib.

The CDR3 region is CASVGGRNEQFF. The CDR3 nucleotides are TGTGCCAGCGTGGGGGGTCGGAATGAGCAGTTCTTC. The chain has TRBV2 and TRBJ2-1; possibly TRBD2 for D (6 bases). This CDR3 has 12 residues. Germline values: CDR1 SNHLY, CDR2 FYNNEI. The V gene lost 8 bases and the J gene lost 7 bases, with 12 bases spanning the gap.